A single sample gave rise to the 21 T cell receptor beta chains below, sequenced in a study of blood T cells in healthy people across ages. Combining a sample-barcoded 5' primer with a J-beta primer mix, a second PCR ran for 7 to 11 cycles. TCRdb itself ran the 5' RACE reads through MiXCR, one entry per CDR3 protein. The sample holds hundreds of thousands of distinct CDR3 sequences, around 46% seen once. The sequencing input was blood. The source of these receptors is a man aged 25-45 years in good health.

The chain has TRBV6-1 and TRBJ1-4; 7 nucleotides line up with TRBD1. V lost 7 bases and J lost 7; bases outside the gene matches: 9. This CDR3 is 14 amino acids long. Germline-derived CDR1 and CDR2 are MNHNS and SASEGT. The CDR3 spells CASNQGGVSEKLFF. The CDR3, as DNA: TGTGCCAGCAATCAAGGGGGCGTAAGTGAAAAACTGTTTTTT.

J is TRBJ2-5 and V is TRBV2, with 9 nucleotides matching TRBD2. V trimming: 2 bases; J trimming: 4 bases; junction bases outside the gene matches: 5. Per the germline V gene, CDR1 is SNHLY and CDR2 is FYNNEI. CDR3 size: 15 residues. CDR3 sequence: CASSETRSGGETQYF. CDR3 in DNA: TGTGCCAGCAGTGAAACCCGTAGCGGGGGAGAGACCCAGTACTTC.

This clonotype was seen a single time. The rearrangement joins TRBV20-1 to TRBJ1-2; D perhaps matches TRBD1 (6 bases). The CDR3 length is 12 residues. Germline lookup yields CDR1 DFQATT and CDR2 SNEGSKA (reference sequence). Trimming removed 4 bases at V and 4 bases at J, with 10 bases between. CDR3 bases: TGCAGTGCTAATACAGGGACCTATGGCTACACCTTC. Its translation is CSANTGTYGYTF.

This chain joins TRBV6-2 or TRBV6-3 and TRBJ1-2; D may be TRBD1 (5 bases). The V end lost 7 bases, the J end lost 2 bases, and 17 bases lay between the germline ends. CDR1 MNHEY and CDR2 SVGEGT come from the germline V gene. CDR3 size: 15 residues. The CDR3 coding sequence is TGTGCCAGCACTGAGCGGGGAGGACAAAACTATGGCTACACCTTC. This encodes CASTERGGQNYGYTF.

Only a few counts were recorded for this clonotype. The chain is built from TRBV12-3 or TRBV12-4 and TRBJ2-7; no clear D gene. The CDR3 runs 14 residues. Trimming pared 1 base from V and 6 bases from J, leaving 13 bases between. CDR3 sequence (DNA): TGTGCCAGCAGTTTAGACCCTAGGGATTCCGAGCAGTACTTC. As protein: CASSLDPRDSEQYF.

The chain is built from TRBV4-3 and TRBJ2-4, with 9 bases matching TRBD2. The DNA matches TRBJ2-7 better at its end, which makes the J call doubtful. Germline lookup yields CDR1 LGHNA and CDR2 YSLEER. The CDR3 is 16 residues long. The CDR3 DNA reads TGCGCCAGCAGCCAAGATCAAGGTAGCGGGAGCTACGAGCAGTACTTC. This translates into CASSQDQGSGSYEQYF.

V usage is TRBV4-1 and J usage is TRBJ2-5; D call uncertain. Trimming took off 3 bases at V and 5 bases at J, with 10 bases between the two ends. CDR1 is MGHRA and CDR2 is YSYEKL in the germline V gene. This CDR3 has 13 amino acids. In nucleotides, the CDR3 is TGCGCCAGCAGCCAGTTTCGCCGTGAGACCCAGTACTTC. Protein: CASSQFRRETQYF.

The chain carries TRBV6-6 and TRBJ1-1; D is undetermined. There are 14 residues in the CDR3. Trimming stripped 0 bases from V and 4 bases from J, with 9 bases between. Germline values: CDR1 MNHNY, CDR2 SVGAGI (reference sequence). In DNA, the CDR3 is TGTGCCAGCAGTTACTCGAACTCGGGCACTGAAGCTTTCTTT. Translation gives CASSYSNSGTEAFF.

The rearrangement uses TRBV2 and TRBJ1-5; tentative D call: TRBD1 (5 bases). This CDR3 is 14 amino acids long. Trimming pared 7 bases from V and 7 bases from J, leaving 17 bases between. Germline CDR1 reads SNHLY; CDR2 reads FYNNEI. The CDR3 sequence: CASTPGLHPQPQHF. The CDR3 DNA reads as TGTGCCAGCACCCCGGGACTCCATCCCCAGCCCCAGCATTTT.

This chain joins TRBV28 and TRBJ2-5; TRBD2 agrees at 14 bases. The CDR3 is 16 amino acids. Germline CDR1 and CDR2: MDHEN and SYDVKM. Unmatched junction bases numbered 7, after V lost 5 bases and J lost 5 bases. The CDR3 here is CASSQGLAGVLETQYF. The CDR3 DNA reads TGTGCCAGCAGTCAGGGACTAGCGGGGGTTTTGGAGACCCAGTACTTC.

The CDR3 spells CSDGQGPYGYTF. In DNA form, the CDR3 reads TGCAGCGATGGACAGGGCCCCTATGGCTACACCTTC. The chain uses TRBV29-1 and TRBJ1-2, with TRBD1 matching over 8 bases. CDR1 is SQVTM, CDR2 ANQGSEA, per germline. This CDR3 has 12 amino acids. With V trimmed by 7 bases and J by 4 bases, 5 bases remained unmatched.

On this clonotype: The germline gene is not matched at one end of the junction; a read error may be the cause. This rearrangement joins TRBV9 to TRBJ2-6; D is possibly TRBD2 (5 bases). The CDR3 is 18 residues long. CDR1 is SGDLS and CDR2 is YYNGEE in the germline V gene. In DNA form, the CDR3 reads TGTGCCAGTAGCGTAGTCGGGGAACTTCGCTCTGGGGCCAACGTCCTGACTTTC. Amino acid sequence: CASSVVGELRSGANVLTF.

This chain's CDR3 is CSARVPRAGAYTDTQYF. The CDR3 DNA reads as TGCAGTGCTAGAGTCCCGAGGGCGGGGGCCTACACAGATACGCAGTATTTT. J is TRBJ2-3 and V is TRBV20-1, with D perhaps matching TRBD2 (7 bases). CDR1 is DFQATT and CDR2 is SNEGSKA in the germline V gene (reference sequence). The V end lost 1 base, the J end lost 2 bases, and 19 bases lay between the germline ends. This CDR3 is 17 amino acids long.

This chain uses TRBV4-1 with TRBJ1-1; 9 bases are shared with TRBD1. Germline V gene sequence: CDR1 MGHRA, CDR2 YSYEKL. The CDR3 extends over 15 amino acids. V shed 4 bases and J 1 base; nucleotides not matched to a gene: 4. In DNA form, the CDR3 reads TGCGCCAGCAGCCGACCGGGACAGGGGAACACTGAAGCTTTCTTT. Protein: CASSRPGQGNTEAFF.

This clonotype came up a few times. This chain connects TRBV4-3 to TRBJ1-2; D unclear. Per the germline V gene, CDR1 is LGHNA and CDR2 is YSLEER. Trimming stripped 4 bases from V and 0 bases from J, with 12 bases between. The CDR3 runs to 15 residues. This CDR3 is CASSRGERTNYGYTF. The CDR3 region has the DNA TGCGCCAGCAGCCGAGGAGAAAGAACTAACTATGGCTACACCTTC.

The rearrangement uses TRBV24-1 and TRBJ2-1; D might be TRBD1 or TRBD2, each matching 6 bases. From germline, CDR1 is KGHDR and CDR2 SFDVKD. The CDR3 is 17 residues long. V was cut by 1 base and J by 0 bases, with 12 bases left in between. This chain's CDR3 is CATSDLGGGSSYNEQFF. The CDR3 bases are TGTGCCACCAGTGATTTAGGAGGGGGGAGCTCCTACAATGAGCAGTTCTTC.

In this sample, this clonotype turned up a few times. CDR3 sequence: CASSYSPGPGANVLTF. The CDR3, as DNA: TGTGCCAGCAGTTACTCTCCGGGGCCTGGGGCCAACGTCCTGACTTTC. V usage is TRBV6-5 and J usage is TRBJ2-6, with D possibly being TRBD1 or TRBD2 (5 bases each). The germline CDR1 and CDR2 sequences are MNHEY and SVGAGI. Trimming left V 0 bases short and J 2 bases short, with 8 bases between. The CDR3 extends over 16 amino acids.

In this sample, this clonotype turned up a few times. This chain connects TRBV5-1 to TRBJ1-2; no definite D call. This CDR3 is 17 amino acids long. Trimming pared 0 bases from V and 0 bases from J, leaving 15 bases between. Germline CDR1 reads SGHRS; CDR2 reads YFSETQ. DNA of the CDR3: TGCGCCAGCAGCTTGGGCGCCGGAGGAAGAGCTAACTATGGCTACACCTTC. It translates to CASSLGAGGRANYGYTF.

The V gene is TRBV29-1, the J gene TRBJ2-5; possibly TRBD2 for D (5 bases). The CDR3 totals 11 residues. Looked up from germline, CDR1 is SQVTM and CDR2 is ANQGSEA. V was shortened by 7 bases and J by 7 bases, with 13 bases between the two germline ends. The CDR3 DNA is TGCAGCGCCCAGGACTTAGGGACCCAGTACTTC. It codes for CSAQDLGTQYF.

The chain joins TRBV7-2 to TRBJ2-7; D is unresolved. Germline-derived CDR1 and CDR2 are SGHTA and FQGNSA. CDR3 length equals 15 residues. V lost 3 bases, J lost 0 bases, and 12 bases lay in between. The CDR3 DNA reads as TGTGCCAGCAGCTTTACCTACAGAGACTCCTACGAGCAGTACTTC. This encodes CASSFTYRDSYEQYF.

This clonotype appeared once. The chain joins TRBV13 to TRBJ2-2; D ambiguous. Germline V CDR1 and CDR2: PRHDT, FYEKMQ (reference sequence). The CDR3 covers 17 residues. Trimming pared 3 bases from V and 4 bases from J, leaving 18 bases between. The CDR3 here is CASSFLTSRQSTGELFF. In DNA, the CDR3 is TGTGCCAGCAGCTTTTTAACAAGCAGGCAGAGCACCGGGGAGCTGTTTTTT.